The sequence of this TCR beta chain was determined in a study of CD8 T cells in Susac syndrome. Trimming stripped 8 bases from V and 4 bases from J, with 21 bases between. Germline assignment: CDR1 SNHLY and CDR2 FYNNEI. The CDR3 is 15 amino acids. From blood CD8+ and CD4+ T cells, the TCR beta chain was sequenced. As regards this clonotype: Its antigen is still unknown.

Study conclusions and caveats: The study acknowledged a relatively small number of individuals in its TCR sequencing and HLA analysis.

Random hexamers were used to reverse transcribe an amount of about 0.45 to 1 ug RNA. Coverage of TCR beta CDR3 amplification by immunoSEQ multiplex PCR extended to 54 Vbeta and 13 Jbeta. TCRdb analysed the immunoSEQ multiplex PCR reads with MiXCR anew, one entry per CDR3 protein. The sample gives 330,000 or so distinct CDR3 sequences, roughly 85% of which show up once; 0.2% to 0.25% is in the top ten. V gene TRBV2 combines with J gene TRBJ2-7, with D uncertain. This TCR derives from a human donor with multiple sclerosis. Sequenced: CD8+ T cells from PBMCs. The CDR3 DNA is TGTGCCAGCCAATGGACGGGCGGTTTCAGTTACGAGCAGTACTTC. Translation gives CASQWTGGFSYEQYF. The variable domain in full, with the rest retrieved from reference TRBV2 and TRBJ2-7, is EPEVTQTPSHQVTQMGQEVILRCVPISNHLYFYWYRQILGQKVEFLVSFYNNEISEKSEIFDDQFSVERPDGSNFTLKIRSTKLEDSAMYFCASQWTGGFSYEQYFGPGTRLTVT.